Shown below are 20 T cell receptor beta chains from a single sample sequenced in a study of identical twins. One entry per CDR3 protein results from TCRdb running MiXCR on the 5' RACE reads. The top ten hold about 4.5% of the sample, which has over 600,000 distinct CDR3 sequences, 20% to 25% seen once. These data were likewise used in another study, on T cells expressing NK-cell markers.

The specimen was PBMCs. All receptors come from a woman younger than 35 in good health.

This clonotype turned up a few times. The chain is built from TRBV20-1 and TRBJ2-7, with a tentative D call TRBD1 (6 bases). CDR1 DFQATT and CDR2 SNEGSKA come from the germline V gene (reference sequence). The CDR3 has 11 amino acids. V was shortened by 4 bases and J by 3 bases, with 7 bases between the two germline ends. The CDR3 spells CSATQGYEQYF. CDR3 nucleotide sequence: TGCAGTGCTACACAGGGCTACGAGCAGTACTTC.

In this sample, this clonotype turned up a few times. The gene calls are TRBV29-1 and TRBJ1-1; a weak D match, TRBD1 (6 bases). CDR3 length: 13 amino acids. Germline V lookup: CDR1 SQVTM, CDR2 ANQGSEA. V was trimmed by 6 bases and J by 0 bases, leaving 11 bases between them. CDR3 DNA: TGCAGCGTAATGAGGGGGATGAACACTGAAGCTTTCTTT. Its protein product is CSVMRGMNTEAFF. Using reference TRBV29-1 and TRBJ1-1 for the parts outside the CDR3, the full variable domain is SAVISQKPSRDICQRGTSLTIQCQVDSQVTMMFWYRQQPGQSLTLIATANQGSEATYESGFVIDKFPISRPNLTFSTLTVSNMSPEDSSIYLCSVMRGMNTEAFFGQGTRLTVV.

This chain uses TRBV5-1 with TRBJ1-1; D unclear. CDR3 size: 13 residues. The ends were cut back, 5 bases at V and 1 base at J, with 9 bases in the middle. CDR1 is SGHRS, CDR2 YFSETQ, per germline. CDR3: CASRSTPNTEAFF. CDR3 DNA sequence: TGCGCCAGCAGATCTACACCGAACACTGAAGCTTTCTTT.

The chain combines TRBV5-1 with TRBJ2-7; the match to TRBD2 covers 14 bases. Trimming at V came to 0 bases and at J to 5 bases, leaving 1 base not matched to a gene. Per germline, CDR1 SGHRS and CDR2 YFSETQ. The CDR3 has 15 amino acids. The CDR3 loop reads CASSLEGLAGDEQYF. For the CDR3, the DNA is TGCGCCAGCAGCTTGGAGGGACTAGCGGGAGACGAGCAGTACTTC. The entire variable domain, with the rest obtained from reference TRBV5-1 and TRBJ2-7, is as follows: KAGVTQTPRYLIKTRGQQVTLSCSPISGHRSVSWYQQTPGQGLQFLFEYFSETQRNKGNFPGRFSGRQFSNSRSEMNVSTLELGDSALYLCASSLEGLAGDEQYFGPGTRLTVT.

The rearrangement joins TRBV5-1 to TRBJ2-1; 7 positions match TRBD2. The CDR3 sequence is 16 residues long. With V trimmed by 4 bases and J by 6 bases, 13 bases remained unmatched. CDR1 is SGHRS and CDR2 is YFSETQ in the germline V gene. In DNA, the CDR3 is TGCGCCAGCAGCCCACCTAGGACGGGAGGCCTCAATGAGCAGTTCTTC. It is translated as CASSPPRTGGLNEQFF. The whole variable domain, remainder taken from reference TRBV5-1 and TRBJ2-1, is KAGVTQTPRYLIKTRGQQVTLSCSPISGHRSVSWYQQTPGQGLQFLFEYFSETQRNKGNFPGRFSGRQFSNSRSEMNVSTLELGDSALYLCASSPPRTGGLNEQFFGPGTRLTVL.

The sample holds many counts of this clonotype. The J gene is TRBJ1-5, the V gene TRBV20-1; 10 positions match TRBD1. The junction had 9 bases not matched to a gene; V was cut back by 4 bases and J by 6 bases. Germline assignment: CDR1 DFQATT and CDR2 SNEGSKA (reference sequence). The CDR3 has 15 residues. The CDR3 DNA is TGCAGTGCTACACCCGGGACAGGGGAGGTTCAGCCCCAGCATTTT. This sequence encodes CSATPGTGEVQPQHF.

A few counts support this clonotype. The chain recombines TRBV20-1 with TRBJ2-3, with 7 bases fitting TRBD1. V shed 3 bases and J 1 base; nucleotides not matched to a gene: 7. The V gene's germline CDR1 is DFQATT and CDR2 SNEGSKA (reference sequence). The CDR3 sequence is 15 residues long. CDR3 region: CSAREQGFGTDTQYF. In DNA, the CDR3 is TGCAGTGCTAGGGAACAGGGGTTTGGCACAGATACGCAGTATTTT.

The rearrangement links TRBV27 to TRBJ2-2; 7 bases map to TRBD2. The germline V gene encodes CDR1 MNHEY and CDR2 SMNVEV (reference sequence). V lost 1 base and J lost 3; bases outside the gene matches: 11. The CDR3 totals 18 residues. The chain's CDR3 is CASSLLGTGDYDTGELFF. For the CDR3, the DNA is TGTGCCAGCAGTTTATTGGGTACGGGGGACTACGACACCGGGGAGCTGTTTTTT.

The chain links TRBV5-6 to TRBJ2-1; D is tentatively TRBD1 or TRBD2 (5 bases each). V dropped 4 bases and J dropped 3 bases, with 17 bases sitting between them. CDR1 is SGHDT, CDR2 YYEEEE, per germline. The CDR3 spans 16 residues. This CDR3 reads CASSHIGATNYNEQFF. The CDR3 DNA sequence: TGTGCCAGCAGCCACATCGGGGCGACCAACTACAATGAGCAGTTCTTC.

CDR3 DNA: TGCAGTGCTAGAGCTCCGGGAGGGTCGGCAGAGACCCAGTACTTC. It translates to CSARAPGGSAETQYF. This chain connects TRBV20-1 to TRBJ2-5; 8 bases match TRBD2. In germline, CDR1 is DFQATT, CDR2 SNEGSKA (reference sequence). V dropped 1 base and J dropped 4; count of bases not matched to a gene: 8. This CDR3 has 15 amino acids.

The V gene is TRBV12-3 or TRBV12-4, the J gene TRBJ1-2; D not certain. Trimming cost V 5 bases and J 5 bases, with 12 bases left between them. The CDR3 runs to 13 residues. The CDR3 DNA follows: TGTGCCAGCAGTACAAAGTCGGGGTATGGCTACACCTTC. As protein: CASSTKSGYGYTF.

As for this clonotype: One end of the junction is discordant with germline, which a read error may explain. The chain employs TRBV24-1 and TRBJ1-2, with a weak D call TRBD1 (5 bases). In germline, CDR1 is KGHDR, CDR2 SFDVKD. CDR3 length: 11 amino acids. The CDR3 nucleotides are TGTGCCACCAGTGATGGAGTGACAGCAAACTTC. It specifies CATSDGVTANF.

This clonotype was picked up a small number of times. The V gene is TRBV4-2, the J gene TRBJ2-1, with TRBD2 identical over 9 bases. J gave up 5 bases and V 4 bases, and 6 bases lay outside the gene matches. This CDR3 spans 15 amino acids. Germline V gene sequence: CDR1 LGHNA, CDR2 YNFKEQ. The chain's CDR3 is CASSPGLAIHNEQFF. The CDR3 DNA sequence: TGTGCCAGCAGCCCAGGACTAGCGATCCACAATGAGCAGTTCTTC.

The J gene is TRBJ2-1, the V gene TRBV7-9, with TRBD2 as a possible D gene (6 bases). Per germline, CDR1 SEHNR and CDR2 FQNEAQ (reference sequence). The V and J ends lost 10 bases and 8 bases respectively, with 18 bases between them. This CDR3 is built from 13 residues. The CDR3 protein is CANRKAGIDEQFF. CDR3 nucleotides: TGTGCCAATAGGAAGGCGGGAATAGATGAGCAGTTCTTC.

This clonotype was seen many times. The CDR3: CASSRQAEQYF. In DNA form, the CDR3 reads TGTGCCAGCAGCCGACAGGCCGAGCAGTACTTC. V is TRBV2 and J is TRBJ2-7; TRBD1 is a possible D gene (6 bases). V lost 6 bases and J 6 bases, leaving 9 bases between the germline ends. The CDR3 is 11 amino acids. Germline loops: CDR1 SNHLY, CDR2 FYNNEI.

The J gene is TRBJ2-5, the V gene TRBV5-6, with D perhaps matching TRBD1 or TRBD2 (5 bases each). CDR1 SGHDT and CDR2 YYEEEE come from the germline V gene. Trimming cost V 4 bases and J 5 bases, with 18 bases left between them. This CDR3 is built from 15 residues. CDR3 protein: CASSPGTIAKETQYF. For the CDR3, the DNA is TGTGCCAGCAGCCCCGGGACGATAGCTAAGGAGACCCAGTACTTC.

This clonotype has only a few counts. The rearrangement links TRBV20-1 to TRBJ1-3; no clear D gene. This CDR3 region has 12 residues. V dropped 4 bases and J dropped 4 bases, with 8 bases sitting between them. The germline V gene has CDR1 DFQATT and CDR2 SNEGSKA (reference sequence). This chain's CDR3 is CSAMGYGNTIYF. The CDR3 nucleotides are TGCAGTGCTATGGGTTACGGAAACACCATATATTTT.

The chain links TRBV30 to TRBJ2-5, with D hard to call. Per the germline V gene, CDR1 is GTSNPN and CDR2 is SVGIG (reference sequence). The CDR3 is 12 residues long. Trimming took off 3 bases at V and 9 bases at J, with 14 bases between the two ends. Written as DNA, the CDR3 is TGTGCCTGGAGGGGTGGGGATGGGGCCCAGTACTTC. It is translated as CAWRGGDGAQYF.

This clonotype was seen a few times. The rearrangement joins TRBV30 to TRBJ2-7, with TRBD2 as a possible D gene (5 bases). Looked up from germline, CDR1 is GTSNPN and CDR2 is SVGIG (reference sequence). Trimming took off 5 bases at V and 4 bases at J, with 18 bases between the two ends. The CDR3 extends over 14 amino acids. This CDR3 is CAWGPDERPYEQYF. In nucleotides, the CDR3 is TGTGCCTGGGGCCCGGATGAGCGGCCGTACGAGCAGTACTTC.

This clonotype has just a few counts. The chain combines TRBV12-3 or TRBV12-4 with TRBJ1-4; D might be TRBD2 (7 bases). The assigned J gene may be wrong: the sequence end matches TRBJ2-2 better. CDR3 length equals 13 residues. CDR3 coding DNA: TGTGCCAGCTCCCGGACAGCGGGGTCGGAGCTGTTTTTT. Encoded protein: CASSRTAGSELFF.